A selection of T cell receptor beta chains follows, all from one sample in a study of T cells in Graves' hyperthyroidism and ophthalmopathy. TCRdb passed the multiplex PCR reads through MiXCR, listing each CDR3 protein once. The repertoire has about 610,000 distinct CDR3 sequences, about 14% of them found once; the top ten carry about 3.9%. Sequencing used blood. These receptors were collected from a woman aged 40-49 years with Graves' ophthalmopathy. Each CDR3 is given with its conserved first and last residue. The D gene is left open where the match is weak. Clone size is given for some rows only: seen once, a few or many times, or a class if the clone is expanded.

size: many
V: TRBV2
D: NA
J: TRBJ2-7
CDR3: CASSDPQDSSYEQYF
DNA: TGTGCCAGCAGTGACCCCCAGGATTCTTCCTACGAGCAGTACTTC

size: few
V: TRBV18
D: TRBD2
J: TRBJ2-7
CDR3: CASSPAGTRNYEQYF
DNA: TGTGCCAGCTCACCTGCCGGGACTAGGAACTACGAGCAGTACTTC

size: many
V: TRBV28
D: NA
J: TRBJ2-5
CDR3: CASTGQETQYF
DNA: TGTGCCAGCACCGGCCAAGAGACCCAGTACTTC

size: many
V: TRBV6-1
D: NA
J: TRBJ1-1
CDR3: CASREHPEAFF
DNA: TGTGCCAGCAGAGAACACCCTGAAGCTTTCTTT

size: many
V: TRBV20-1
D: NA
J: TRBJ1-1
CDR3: CSASVGSNTEAFF
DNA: TGCAGTGCTAGTGTAGGTTCTAACACTGAAGCTTTCTTT

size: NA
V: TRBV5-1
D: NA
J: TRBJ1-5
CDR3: CASAREEGQPQHF
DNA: TGCGCCAGCGCCCGGGAGGAAGGTCAGCCCCAGCATTTT

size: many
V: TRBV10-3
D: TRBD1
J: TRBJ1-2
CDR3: CAISEGTGNYGYTF
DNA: TGTGCCATCAGTGAGGGGACAGGGAACTATGGCTACACCTTC

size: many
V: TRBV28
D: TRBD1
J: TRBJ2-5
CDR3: CASSSQGARRETQYF
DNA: TGTGCCAGCAGTTCCCAGGGGGCGCGGCGGGAGACCCAGTACTTC

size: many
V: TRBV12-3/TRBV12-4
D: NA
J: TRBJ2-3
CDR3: CASSPTHSTDTQYF
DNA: TGTGCCAGCAGCCCAACCCATAGCACAGATACGCAGTATTTT

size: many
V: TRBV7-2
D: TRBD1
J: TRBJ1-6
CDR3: CASSLSGGNSPLHF
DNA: TGTGCCAGCAGCTTATCAGGGGGGAATTCACCCCTCCACTTT

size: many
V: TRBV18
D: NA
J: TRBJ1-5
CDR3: CASSPVGISNQPQHF
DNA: TGTGCCAGCTCACCAGTAGGAATTAGCAATCAGCCCCAGCATTTT

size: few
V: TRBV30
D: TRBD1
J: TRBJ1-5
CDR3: CAWNDRAAQPQHF
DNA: TGTGCCTGGAACGACAGGGCAGCACAGCCCCAGCATTTT

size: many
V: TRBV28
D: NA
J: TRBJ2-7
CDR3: CASSPVPHYEQYF
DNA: TGTGCCAGCAGCCCAGTCCCCCACTACGAGCAGTACTTC

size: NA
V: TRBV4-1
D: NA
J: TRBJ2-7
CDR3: CASSQVMTYEQYF
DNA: TGCGCCAGCAGCCAAGTCATGACCTACGAGCAGTACTTC

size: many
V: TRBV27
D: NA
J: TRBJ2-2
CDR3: CASRGEGQTGELFF
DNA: TGTGCCAGCAGGGGAGAGGGCCAAACCGGGGAGCTGTTTTTT

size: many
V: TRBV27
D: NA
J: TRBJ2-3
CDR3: CASSLLGKADTQYF
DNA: TGTGCCAGCAGTTTGTTGGGGAAGGCAGATACGCAGTATTTT

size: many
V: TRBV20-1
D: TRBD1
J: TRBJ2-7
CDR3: CSAREQGDRGEQYF
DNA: TGCAGTGCTAGGGAACAGGGGGACAGGGGCGAGCAGTACTTC

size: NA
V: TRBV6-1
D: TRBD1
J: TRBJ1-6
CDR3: CASSRGTGHFSPLHF
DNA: TGTGCCAGCAGCCGAGGGACAGGGCATTTTTCACCCCTCCACTTT

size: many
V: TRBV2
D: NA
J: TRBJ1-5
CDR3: CASMGEGGNQPQHF
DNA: TGTGCCAGCATGGGGGAGGGGGGCAATCAGCCCCAGCATTTT

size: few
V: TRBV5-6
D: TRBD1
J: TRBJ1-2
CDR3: CASSLEPRQGNYGYTF
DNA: TGTGCCAGCAGCTTGGAACCCCGACAGGGGAACTATGGCTACACCTTC

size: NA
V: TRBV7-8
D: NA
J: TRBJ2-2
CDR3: CASSSQAYTGELFF
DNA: TGTGCCAGCAGCTCACAGGCGTACACCGGGGAGCTGTTTTTT

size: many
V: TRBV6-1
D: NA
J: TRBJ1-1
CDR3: CASSLPGITEAFF
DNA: TGTGCCAGCAGCCTTCCGGGGATCACTGAAGCTTTCTTT

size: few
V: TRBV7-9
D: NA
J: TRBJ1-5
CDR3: CASSPTGGRGQPQHF
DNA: TGTGCCAGCAGCCCGACTGGGGGAAGGGGTCAGCCCCAGCATTTT

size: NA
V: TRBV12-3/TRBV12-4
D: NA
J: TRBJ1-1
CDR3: CASSLSGSGTEAFF
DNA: TGTGCCAGCAGTTTATCTGGGTCCGGTACTGAAGCTTTCTTT

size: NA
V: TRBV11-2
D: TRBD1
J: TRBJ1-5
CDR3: CASSRAADRRFSNQPQHF
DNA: TGTGCCAGCAGCCGAGCAGCGGACAGGCGATTCAGCAATCAGCCCCAGCATTTT

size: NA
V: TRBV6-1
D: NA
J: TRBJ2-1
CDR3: CASSEIYRGNEQFF
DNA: TGTGCCAGCAGTGAAATCTACCGAGGCAATGAGCAGTTCTTC

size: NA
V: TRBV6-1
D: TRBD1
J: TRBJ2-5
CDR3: CASRLGQGATQYF
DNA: TGTGCCAGCAGACTGGGACAGGGGGCGACCCAGTACTTC

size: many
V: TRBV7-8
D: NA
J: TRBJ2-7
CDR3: CASSLLVPHYEQYF
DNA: TGTGCCAGCAGTTTACTAGTACCCCACTACGAGCAGTACTTC

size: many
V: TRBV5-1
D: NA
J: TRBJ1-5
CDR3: CASSLEGGSQPQHF
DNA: TGCGCCAGCAGCTTGGAGGGGGGTAGTCAGCCCCAGCATTTT

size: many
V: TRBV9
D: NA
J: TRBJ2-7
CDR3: CASSVGETHFYEQYF
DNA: TGTGCCAGCAGCGTAGGCGAGACTCACTTCTACGAGCAGTACTTC

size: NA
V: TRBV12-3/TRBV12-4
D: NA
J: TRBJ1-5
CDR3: CASSSKDSYDQPQHF
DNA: TGTGCCAGCAGTTCAAAGGACAGCTATGACCAGCCCCAGCATTTT

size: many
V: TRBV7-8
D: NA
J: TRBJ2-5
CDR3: CASSLRREGSKETQYF
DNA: TGTGCCAGCAGCTTACGCAGGGAAGGGTCCAAAGAGACCCAGTACTTC

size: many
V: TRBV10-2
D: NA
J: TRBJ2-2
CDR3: CASSESIVLRELFF
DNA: TGCGCCAGCAGTGAGTCCATCGTACTGAGAGAGCTGTTTTTT

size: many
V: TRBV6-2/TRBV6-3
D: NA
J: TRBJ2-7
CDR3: CASSYRGAEQYF
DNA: TGTGCCAGCAGTTATCGGGGGGCCGAGCAGTACTTC

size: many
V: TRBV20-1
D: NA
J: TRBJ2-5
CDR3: CSAIYAETQYF
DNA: TGCAGTGCCATCTATGCGGAGACCCAGTACTTC

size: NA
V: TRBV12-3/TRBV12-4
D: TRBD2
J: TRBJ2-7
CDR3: CASSSGVAGVGYEQYF
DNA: TGTGCCAGCAGTTCCGGGGTAGCGGGAGTTGGCTACGAGCAGTACTTC

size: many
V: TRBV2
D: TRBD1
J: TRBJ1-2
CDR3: CASRLKGGGWDYGYTF
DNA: TGTGCCAGCAGATTGAAAGGGGGCGGGTGGGACTATGGCTACACCTTC

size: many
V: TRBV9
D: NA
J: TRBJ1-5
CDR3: CASSVAQGQPQHF
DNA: TGTGCCAGCAGCGTAGCTCAGGGTCAGCCCCAGCATTTT

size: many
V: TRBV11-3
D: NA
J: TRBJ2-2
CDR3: CASSLTTSNTGELFF
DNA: TGTGCCAGCAGCCTGACGACCTCGAACACCGGGGAGCTGTTTTTT

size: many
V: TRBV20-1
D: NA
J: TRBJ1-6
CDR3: CSAPINSYNSPLHF
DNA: TGCAGTGCCCCGATAAACTCCTATAATTCACCCCTCCACTTT

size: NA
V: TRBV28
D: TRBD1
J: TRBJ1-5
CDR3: CASSQLTGGNNQPQHF
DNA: TGTGCCAGCAGTCAATTGACAGGGGGTAACAATCAGCCCCAGCATTTT

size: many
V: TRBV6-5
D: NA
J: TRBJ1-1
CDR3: CASSYSRTPDGNTEAFF
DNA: TGTGCCAGCAGTTATAGCCGGACACCGGATGGGAACACTGAAGCTTTCTTT

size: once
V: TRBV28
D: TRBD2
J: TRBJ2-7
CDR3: CASPPGLAGAGAYEQYF
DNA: TGTGCCAGCCCACCAGGACTAGCGGGAGCAGGGGCCTACGAGCAGTACTTC

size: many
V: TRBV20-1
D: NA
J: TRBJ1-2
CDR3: CSALPGVYGYTF
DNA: TGCAGTGCTCTACCGGGCGTCTATGGCTACACCTTC

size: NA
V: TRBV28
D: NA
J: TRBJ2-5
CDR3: CASSLLQTGFQETQYF
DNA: TGTGCCAGCAGTTTACTCCAAACAGGGTTTCAAGAGACCCAGTACTTC

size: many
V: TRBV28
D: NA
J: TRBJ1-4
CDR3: CASSPRPRDELFF
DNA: TGTGCCAGCAGTCCCAGACCGCGGGACGAGCTGTTTTTT

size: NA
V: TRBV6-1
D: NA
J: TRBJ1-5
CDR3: CAVASGNQPQHF
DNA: TGTGCCGTCGCGTCCGGCAATCAGCCCCAGCATTTT

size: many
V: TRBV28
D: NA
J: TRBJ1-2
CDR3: CASTPSRVDGYTF
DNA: TGTGCCAGCACTCCGAGTAGGGTGGATGGCTACACCTTC

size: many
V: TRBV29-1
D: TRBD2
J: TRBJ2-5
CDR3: CSTSPLTSGIETQYF
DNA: TGCAGCACATCCCCCCTCACTAGCGGGATTGAGACCCAGTACTTC

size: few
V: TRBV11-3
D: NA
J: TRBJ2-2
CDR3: CASSLEGTPGELFF
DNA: TGTGCCAGCAGCTTAGAGGGGACCCCCGGGGAGCTGTTTTTT

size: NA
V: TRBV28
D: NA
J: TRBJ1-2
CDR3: CATSRVNYGYTF
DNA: TGTGCCACCTCGCGGGTTAACTATGGCTACACCTTC

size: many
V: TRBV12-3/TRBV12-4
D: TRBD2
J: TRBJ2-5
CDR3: CASSLGETSGSQTQYF
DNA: TGTGCCAGCAGTTTAGGGGAGACTAGCGGGAGTCAGACCCAGTACTTC

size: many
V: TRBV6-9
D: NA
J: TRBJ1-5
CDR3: CASSYLEFSNQPQHF
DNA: TGTGCCAGCAGTTATCTCGAGTTTAGCAATCAGCCCCAGCATTTT